Below are 15 T cell receptor beta chains sequenced from a single sample in a study of patients and donors after allogeneic stem cell transplantation. TCRdb reprocessed the RT-PCR reads via MiXCR and lists one record per CDR3 protein. The table has about 89,000 distinct CDR3 sequences, roughly 48% seen once. The sample consisted of blood, either unsorted or a sorted T cell fraction (not recorded which). These receptor sequences come from a human donor who was either an allogeneic HSCT recipient or a stem cell or donor lymphocyte infusion donor (not recorded which). It is not recorded whose cells these are; they may come from a transplant donor.

The chain carries TRBV4-3 and TRBJ1-4; D possibly corresponds to TRBD1 (6 bases). CDR3 length: 15 residues. Per the germline V gene, CDR1 is LGHNA and CDR2 is YSLEER. The V end lost 0 bases, the J end lost 4 bases, and 9 bases lay between the germline ends. This CDR3 is CASSQEGHGNEKLFF. DNA for the CDR3: TGCGCCAGCAGCCAAGAGGGACACGGTAATGAAAAACTGTTTTTT.

This sequence joins TRBV12-3 or TRBV12-4 and TRBJ1-1; no firm D call. This CDR3 spans 13 amino acids. Trimming left V 3 bases short and J 3 bases short, with 8 bases between. The CDR3 loop is CASSFERDTEAFF. The CDR3 DNA sequence: TGTGCCAGCAGTTTTGAGAGGGACACTGAAGCTTTCTTT.

The chain employs TRBV4-3 and TRBJ1-1, with D perhaps TRBD1 (5 bases). Germline CDR1 LGHNA, CDR2 YSLEER. Between the trimmed V and J ends, which lost 2 bases and 1 base, there was a span of 17 bases. The CDR3 runs to 17 residues. CDR3 nucleotide sequence: TGCGCCAGCAGCCAACACCGGGCCAAGGGGCAGAACACTGAAGCTTTCTTT. The encoded protein is CASSQHRAKGQNTEAFF.

The chain has TRBV6-6 and TRBJ2-3; 7 nucleotides match TRBD2. V was pared by 4 bases and J by 2 bases, with 12 bases of the junction left unmatched. The CDR3 runs 17 residues. CDR1 and CDR2 from the germline V gene are MNHNY and SVGAGI (reference sequence). CDR3 amino acids: CASSLNRLAEITDTQYF. The DNA for the CDR3 is TGTGCCAGCAGTTTGAATAGACTAGCCGAGATCACAGATACGCAGTATTTT.

This clonotype has only a few counts. This CDR3 reads CSVVQQSPEAFF. Written as DNA, the CDR3 is TGCAGCGTTGTTCAACAGAGCCCTGAAGCTTTCTTT. This chain connects TRBV29-1 to TRBJ1-1; D gene uncertain. V dropped 4 bases and J dropped 6 bases, with 12 bases sitting between them. Germline V CDR1 and CDR2: SQVTM, ANQGSEA. This CDR3 contains 12 residues.

This sequence joins TRBV12-3 or TRBV12-4 and TRBJ1-4, with TRBD1 identical over 12 bases. The ends lost 5 bases at V and 10 bases at J; junction bases unmatched: 5. The CDR3 runs 14 residues. The CDR3 here is CASSGDRGRPKLFF. Here the CDR3 DNA reads TGTGCCAGCAGTGGGGACAGGGGGCGGCCAAAACTGTTTTTT.

The gene calls are TRBV27 and TRBJ2-3; D may be TRBD2 (6 bases). V dropped 7 bases and J dropped 3 bases, with 17 bases sitting between them. The germline gives CDR1 MNHEY, CDR2 SMNVEV (reference sequence). This CDR3 region has 15 residues. CDR3 DNA sequence: TGTGCCAGCACGAGGACGGGAGAGAGGACAGATACGCAGTATTTT. Its translation is CASTRTGERTDTQYF.

This clonotype was seen only a few times. The chain links TRBV20-1 to TRBJ1-1; TRBD1 matches 7 bases. Germline lookup yields CDR1 DFQATT and CDR2 SNEGSKA (reference sequence). V lost 3 bases to trimming and J lost 6 bases; unmatched junction nucleotides: 10. This CDR3 is 14 amino acids long. The CDR3 loop is CSASPGGIGAEAFF. For the CDR3, the DNA is TGCAGTGCTAGCCCAGGGGGGATTGGAGCTGAAGCTTTCTTT.

The chain carries TRBV12-5 and TRBJ1-1, with D possibly being TRBD1 (5 bases). V was clipped by 7 bases and J by 6 bases, with 12 bases between them. CDR1 is LGHNT and CDR2 is FRNRAP in the germline V gene. The CDR3 contains 12 residues. This CDR3 is CASARLGAEAFF. The CDR3 bases are TGTGCTAGTGCCCGACTGGGGGCTGAAGCTTTCTTT. The full variable domain, in which reference TRBV12-5 and TRBJ1-1 provide the parts outside the CDR3, is DARVTQTPRHKVTEMGQEVTMRCQPILGHNTVFWYRQTMMQGLELLAYFRNRAPLDDSGMPKDRFSAEMPDATLATLKIQPSEPRDSAVYFCASARLGAEAFFGQGTRLTVV.

V and J are TRBV3-1 and TRBJ1-4, with TRBD1 as a possible D gene (5 bases). CDR1 LGHDT and CDR2 YNNKEL come from the germline V gene (reference sequence). The V gene lost 4 bases and the J gene lost 4 bases, with 13 bases spanning the gap. There are 15 residues in the CDR3. CDR3 region: CASSLRQTFNEKLFF. CDR3 DNA: TGTGCCAGCAGCCTTCGACAGACCTTTAATGAAAAACTGTTTTTT.

The gene calls are TRBV5-1 and TRBJ1-3, with D possibly TRBD1 on 5 matching bases. Trimming took 4 bases from V and 0 from J, leaving 11 bases between them. Germline V CDR1 and CDR2: SGHRS, YFSETQ. The CDR3 length is 15 residues. The CDR3 sequence: CASSLGPNSGNTIYF. CDR3 in DNA: TGCGCCAGCAGCCTGGGACCCAACTCTGGAAACACCATATATTTT.

This rearrangement joins TRBV29-1 to TRBJ2-2; 7 bases align to TRBD2. Germline V lookup: CDR1 SQVTM, CDR2 ANQGSEA. CDR3 length equals 13 residues. V trimming: 6 bases; J trimming: 0 bases; junction bases outside the gene matches: 1. CDR3 sequence reads: CSVGLANTGELFF. For the CDR3, the DNA is TGCAGCGTAGGACTAGCGAACACCGGGGAGCTGTTTTTT.

This clonotype was detected a few times. The gene calls are TRBV25-1 and TRBJ1-5; 9 nucleotides agree with TRBD1. Germline assignment: CDR1 MGHDK and CDR2 SYGVNS. Germline trimming cut 3 bases from V and 16 bases from J; bases unmatched to any gene: 13. The CDR3 covers 14 residues. CDR3 amino acids: CASSDREGDRAIHF. The DNA of the CDR3 is TGTGCCAGCAGTGACCGTGAGGGGGACAGGGCGATCCATTTT.

This clonotype showed up just a few times. The chain uses TRBV28 and TRBJ1-5; 11 bases match TRBD1. Germline loops: CDR1 MDHEN, CDR2 SYDVKM. The V segment lost 6 bases and the J segment 4 bases; nucleotides outside the gene matches: 5. The CDR3 is made up of 15 amino acids. The CDR3: CASRTGTGGNQPQHF. CDR3 in DNA: TGTGCCAGCAGAACCGGGACAGGGGGTAATCAGCCCCAGCATTTT.

As DNA, the CDR3 is TGTGCCAGCAGCCAAGTGGGCAGCGGGGTGAACACCGGGGAGCTGTTTTTT. Its protein product is CASSQVGSGVNTGELFF. The V and J genes are TRBV3-1 and TRBJ2-2; 7 bases match TRBD2. This CDR3 spans 17 amino acids. Germline V gene lookup returns CDR1 LGHDT and CDR2 YNNKEL (reference sequence). With 1 base clipped from V and 1 base from J, the junction kept 6 bases outside the gene matches.